The present T cell receptor (beta chain) was sequenced within a study of T cells in women clearing cervical HPV infection. The CDR3 extends over 15 amino acids. Germline CDR1 is SGHVS and CDR2 is FNYEAQ. Germline trimming cut 1 base from V and 2 bases from J; bases unmatched to any gene: 2. Average input was roughly 1,200 ng genomic DNA for immunoSEQ TCR beta CDR3 amplification. TCRdb's table, derived via immunoSEQ multiplex PCR, lists solely in-frame clones and lacks some. Its table lists around 25,000 clones. Concerning this clone: The read stops 3 residues short of the end of the CDR3; the missing end is completed from the germline J gene.

What was sequenced was blood buffy coat. This rearrangement joins TRBV7-6 to TRBJ2-7, with TRBD1 matching 10 bases. This receptor was taken from a woman between 18 and 70 years old with a cervical HPV16 infection that either progressed to CIN3+ or cleared (not recorded which). The CDR3 DNA, read in part, is TGTGCCAGCAGCTTAGGCGGGACAGGGGCCTACGAG. This translates into CASSLGGTGAYE. The whole CDR3 region reads CASSLGGTGAYEQYF.